These T cell receptor beta chains were read from a single sample in a study of T cell changes during pregnancy in multiple sclerosis. The method was immunoSEQ multiplex PCR; TCRdb's version includes in-frame clones alone and lacks a portion of them. The table lists roughly 75,000 clones, about 92% of them singletons. The specimen comprised peripheral blood, sampled in the third trimester of pregnancy. The receptors were sampled from a female donor in good health, enrolled as a control in a pregnancy study. Each CDR3 is given without its conserved first and last residue. Fields, in order: V gene, J gene, CDR3 protein.

TRBV4-1,TRBJ2-1,ASSQERWPTSPVGEQF
TRBV19,TRBJ2-1,ASSTTSGSYNEQF
TRBV7-2,TRBJ2-5,ASSLQGQGQY
TRBV18,TRBJ1-3,ASSPPYFPGNTIY
TRBV16,TRBJ2-5,ASSQSRGETQY
TRBV10-2,TRBJ2-1,ASSDLRRNNEQF
TRBV5-5,TRBJ2-7,ASSLTPGGAYEQY
TRBV5-1,TRBJ1-5,ASSLEGGHNQPQH
TRBV6-1,TRBJ2-7,ANSHTPAYEQY
TRBV7-8,TRBJ2-7,ASSLLSGRAYEQY
TRBV6-1,TRBJ1-2,ASTSGGDRAFGYT
TRBV5-6,TRBJ1-2,ASSFQQGFYGYT
TRBV5-1,TRBJ2-1,ASSLERGSGRYDEQF
TRBV7-3,TRBJ2-1,ASSSAHRGLNSYNEQF
TRBV18,TRBJ1-4,ASSPPGVPGEKLF
TRBV6-5,TRBJ1-1,ASSPARTGETEAF
TRBV5-1,TRBJ2-5,ASSSSGGATETQY
TRBV18,TRBJ1-4,ASSPGLNNEKLF
TRBV5-4,TRBJ1-1,ASSPKPGTMNTEAF
TRBV4-2,TRBJ2-5,ASSQADGRGRETQY
TRBV10-1,TRBJ2-2,ASLAGANTGELF
TRBV9,TRBJ2-5,ASSEQGGLAGSGETQY
TRBV18,TRBJ2-7,ASSDSQVRSYEQY
TRBV2,TRBJ2-1,ASSGTGYNEQF
TRBV10-1,TRBJ2-7,ASSDQRLGALEQY